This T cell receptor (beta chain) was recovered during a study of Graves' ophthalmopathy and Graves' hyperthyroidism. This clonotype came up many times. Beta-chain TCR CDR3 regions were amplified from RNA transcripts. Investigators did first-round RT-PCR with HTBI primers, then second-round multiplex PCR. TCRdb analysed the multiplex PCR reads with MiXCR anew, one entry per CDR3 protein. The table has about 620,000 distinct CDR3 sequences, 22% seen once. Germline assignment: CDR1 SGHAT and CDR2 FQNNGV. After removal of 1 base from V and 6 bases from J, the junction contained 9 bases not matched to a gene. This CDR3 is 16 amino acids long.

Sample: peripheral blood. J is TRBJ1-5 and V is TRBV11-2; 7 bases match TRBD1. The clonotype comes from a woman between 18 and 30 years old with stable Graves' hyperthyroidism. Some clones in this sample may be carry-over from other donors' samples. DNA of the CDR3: TGTGCCAGCAGCTTAGTAGGGGGCGCAAATGGTCAGCCCCAGCATTTT. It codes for CASSLVGGANGQPQHF.